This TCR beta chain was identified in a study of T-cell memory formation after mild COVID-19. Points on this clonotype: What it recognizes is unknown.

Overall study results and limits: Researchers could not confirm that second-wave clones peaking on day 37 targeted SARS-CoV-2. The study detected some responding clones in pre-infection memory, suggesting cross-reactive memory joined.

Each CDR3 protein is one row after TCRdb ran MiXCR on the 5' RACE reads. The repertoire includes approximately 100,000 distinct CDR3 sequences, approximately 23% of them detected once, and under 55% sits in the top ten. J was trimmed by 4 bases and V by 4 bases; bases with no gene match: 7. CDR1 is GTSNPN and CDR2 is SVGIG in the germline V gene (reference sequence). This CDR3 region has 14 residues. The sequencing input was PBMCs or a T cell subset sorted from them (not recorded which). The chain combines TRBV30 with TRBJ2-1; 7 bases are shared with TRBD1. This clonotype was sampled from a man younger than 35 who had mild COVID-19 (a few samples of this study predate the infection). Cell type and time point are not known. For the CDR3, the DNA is TGTGCCTGGATGATAGGGGGCGATTACAATGAGCAGTTCTTC. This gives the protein CAWMIGGDYNEQFF.